The source of this T cell receptor beta chain is a study of cytomegalovirus exposure and HLA in healthy donors. About the research overall: For the 300 to 450 genotyped donors, about 79% fell within the Caucasian-associated ancestry cluster.

V dropped 3 bases and J dropped 2 bases, with 11 bases sitting between them. This CDR3 has 15 amino acids. Per the germline V gene, CDR1 is MNHEY and CDR2 is SMNVEV (reference sequence). The PCR was carried out with 60 Vbeta primers and 13 Jbeta primers. Some clones are missing from TCRdb's copy, which holds only in-frame ones; the method was immunoSEQ multiplex PCR. The sample consists of about 150,000 clones, about 78% of them appearing once. The sequencing sample was made of PBMCs. This TCR derives from a woman in her 50s in good health and CMV-seropositive. The chain combines TRBV27 with TRBJ1-3; D gene uncertain. The CDR3 region is CASSLIRGAGNTIYF. The CDR3, as DNA: TGTGCCAGCAGTTTGATCCGCGGGGCTGGAAACACCATATATTTT.